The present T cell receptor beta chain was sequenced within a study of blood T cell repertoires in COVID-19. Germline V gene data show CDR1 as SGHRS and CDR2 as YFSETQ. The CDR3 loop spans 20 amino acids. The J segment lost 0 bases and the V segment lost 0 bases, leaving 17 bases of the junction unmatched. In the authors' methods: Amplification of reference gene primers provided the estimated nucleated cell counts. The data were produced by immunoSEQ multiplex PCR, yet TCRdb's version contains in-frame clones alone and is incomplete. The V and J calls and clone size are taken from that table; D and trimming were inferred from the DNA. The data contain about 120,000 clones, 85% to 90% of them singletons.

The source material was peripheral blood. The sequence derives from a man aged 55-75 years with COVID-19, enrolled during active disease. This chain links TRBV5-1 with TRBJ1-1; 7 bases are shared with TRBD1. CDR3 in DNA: TGCGCCAGCAGCTTGGCCCAGAGGAGGGGGCAACCGTTTTTGAACACTGAAGCTTTCTTT. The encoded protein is CASSLAQRRGQPFLNTEAFF.